The 26 T cell receptor beta chains given below trace back to one sample, sequenced in a study of CXCR3-negative and CXCR3-positive naive CD8 T cells. All TRB cDNA libraries came from 5' RACE performed with UMI labels. One entry per CDR3 protein, without DNA, is what TCRdb gives after re-calling the 5' RACE reads. This listing includes around 40,000 distinct CDR3 sequences. The sequencing input was memory CD8+ T cells from blood. These receptors originate from a human donor in good health. Some clones in this sample may be carry-over from other donors' samples.

The rearrangement links TRBV13 to TRBJ2-5; with no DNA, the TCRdb D assignment of TRBD1 cannot be verified. Germline V lookup: CDR1 PRHDT, CDR2 FYEKMQ (reference sequence). The length of the CDR3 is 14 residues. CDR3 loop: CASSLGLGQETQYF.

The chain combines TRBV18 with TRBJ2-5; there is no DNA to check the TCRdb D call of TRBD2. CDR1 and CDR2 from the germline V gene are KGHSH and LQKENI. CDR3 length equals 15 residues. Here the CDR3 reads CASSLGGGRAETQYF.

The chain uses TRBV29-1 and TRBJ2-7; TCRdb picks TRBD1, but there is no DNA to check that call. The CDR3 has 14 residues. Germline CDR1 is SQVTM and CDR2 is ANQGSEA. CDR3 sequence: CSGTPGQGTSEQYF.

This chain uses TRBV27 with TRBJ2-7; TCRdb names TRBD1, which stays unverified in the absence of DNA. The CDR3 sequence is 14 residues long. CDR1 and CDR2 from the germline V gene are MNHEY and SMNVEV (reference sequence). CDR3 sequence: CASSFGRDTYEQYF.

This chain connects TRBV28 to TRBJ2-1; TCRdb designates TRBD1, a call that cannot be tested without DNA. The germline gives CDR1 MDHEN, CDR2 SYDVKM. The CDR3 has 12 residues. The CDR3 here is CASSLTGNEQFF.

The V gene is TRBV7-2, the J gene TRBJ2-1. CDR1 SGHTA and CDR2 FQGNSA come from the germline V gene. This CDR3 is 14 amino acids long. The CDR3 sequence: CASSSELFYNEQFF.

Frequency places this clonotype as medium-sized. V usage is TRBV6-4 and J usage is TRBJ2-3; TCRdb returns TRBD1, unconfirmable since there is no DNA. This CDR3 comprises 14 residues. Germline loops: CDR1 MRHNA, CDR2 SNTAGT. This CDR3 is CASSETGVTDTQYF.

The chain joins TRBV7-9 to TRBJ2-5; checking the TCRdb D call of TRBD1 is not possible without DNA. In germline, CDR1 is SEHNR, CDR2 FQNEAQ (reference sequence). The CDR3 is made up of 14 amino acids. CDR3 protein: CASSPLSGEETQYF.

The chain couples TRBV28 to TRBJ2-2; TCRdb lists TRBD1, though no DNA is available to test this call. CDR3 length equals 16 residues. Germline CDR1 MDHEN, CDR2 SYDVKM. The CDR3 spells CASSPTGSVRTGEPFF.

V gene TRBV5-1 combines with J gene TRBJ2-7. CDR3 length: 11 amino acids. Germline lookup yields CDR1 SGHRS and CDR2 YFSETQ. CDR3 protein: CASRGPSEQYF. Using reference TRBV5-1 and TRBJ2-7 for the parts outside the CDR3, the full variable domain is KAGVTQTPRYLIKTRGQQVTLSCSPISGHRSVSWYQQTPGQGLQFLFEYFSETQRNKGNFPGRFSGRQFSNSRSEMNVSTLELGDSALYLCASRGPSEQYFGPGTRLTVT.

V is TRBV15 and J is TRBJ2-1; the D gene TCRdb calls, TRBD2, cannot be checked with no DNA. Looked up from germline, CDR1 is LNHNV and CDR2 is YYDKDF (reference sequence). CDR3 size: 14 residues. The CDR3 sequence: CATSRVDSGNEQFF.

V and J are TRBV27 and TRBJ2-5; TCRdb picks TRBD1, but there is no DNA to check that call. Germline V gene sequence: CDR1 MNHEY, CDR2 SMNVEV (reference sequence). This CDR3 is built from 16 residues. The CDR3: CASSFHRDRVEETQYF.

The V gene is TRBV29-1, the J gene TRBJ2-3; TCRdb's assignment of TRBD1 cannot be checked, as there is no DNA. This CDR3 is built from 15 residues. Germline CDR1 is SQVTM and CDR2 is ANQGSEA. Here the CDR3 reads CSVEGGEGATDTQYF.

The rearrangement uses TRBV18 and TRBJ2-7; as DNA is missing, the TRBD2 call by TCRdb cannot be tested. The CDR3 is 16 amino acids. The V gene's germline CDR1 is KGHSH and CDR2 LQKENI. CDR3 region: CASSPQGLAGAYEQYF.

The chain combines TRBV29-1 with TRBJ2-3; with no DNA, the TCRdb D assignment of TRBD1 cannot be verified. CDR3 length equals 13 residues. Per the germline V gene, CDR1 is SQVTM and CDR2 is ANQGSEA. CDR3 region: CSVRRGEEDTQYF.

V and J are TRBV7-9 and TRBJ1-2. Germline-derived CDR1 and CDR2 are SEHNR and FQNEAQ (reference sequence). CDR3 length: 12 amino acids. This chain's CDR3 is CASSGHPYGYTF.

CDR3 sequence: CSANVQGAREQFF. This chain joins TRBV20-1 and TRBJ2-1; no DNA is available, so the TRBD1 call from TCRdb remains unchecked. Germline V gene data show CDR1 as DFQATT and CDR2 as SNEGSKA (reference sequence). CDR3 length: 13 amino acids.

The V and J genes are TRBV5-5 and TRBJ2-7; the TCRdb call, TRBD1, lacks DNA for checking. CDR1 is SGHKS, CDR2 YYEKEE, per germline (reference sequence). The CDR3 spans 15 residues. The CDR3 protein is CASSSVRESSYEQYF.

The chain links TRBV4-1 to TRBJ1-4. The germline gives CDR1 MGHRA, CDR2 YSYEKL. The length of the CDR3 is 15 residues. This CDR3 is CASSQGDAGLEKLFF.

The gene calls are TRBV12-3 or TRBV12-4 and TRBJ2-1; absent DNA, TCRdb's TRBD1 call cannot be checked. The CDR3 runs 12 residues. CDR3 region: CASSSPSNEQFF.

The chain is built from TRBV29-1 and TRBJ2-7; the TCRdb call, TRBD2, lacks DNA for checking. CDR3 length: 15 amino acids. CDR1 and CDR2 from the germline V gene are SQVTM and ANQGSEA. CDR3 sequence reads: CSALAGGPRVVEQYF.

The genes are TRBV7-2 and TRBJ2-3; TCRdb gives TRBD1 as the D gene, but with no DNA this cannot be confirmed. The length of the CDR3 is 16 residues. Germline V CDR1 and CDR2: SGHTA, FQGNSA. The CDR3 here is CASSVSGGARADTQYF.

The rearrangement links TRBV7-9 to TRBJ2-2; TCRdb picks TRBD1, but there is no DNA to check that call. The CDR3 sequence is 14 residues long. In germline, CDR1 is SEHNR, CDR2 FQNEAQ (reference sequence). The CDR3: CASKRDGNTGELFF.

This chain links TRBV6-2 or TRBV6-3 with TRBJ2-3; TCRdb reports TRBD1, a call that lacks DNA to check it against. The CDR3 spans 14 residues. Per the germline V gene, CDR1 is MNHEY and CDR2 is SVGEGT. The CDR3 sequence: CASRGAGDTDTQYF.

The chain has TRBV20-1 and TRBJ1-2; TCRdb selects TRBD1, and the lack of DNA leaves this call unchecked. The germline gives CDR1 DFQATT, CDR2 SNEGSKA (reference sequence). This CDR3 region has 14 residues. CDR3 amino acids: CSAVKDRNNYGYTF.

The gene calls are TRBV6-1 and TRBJ2-5; the TCRdb call, TRBD1, lacks DNA for checking. This CDR3 has 17 amino acids. Germline V gene lookup returns CDR1 MNHNS and CDR2 SASEGT. The CDR3 is CASSHTPGFTSQETQYF.